These 26 T cell receptor beta chains came from one sample sequenced in a study of blood T cell repertoires in COVID-19. Profiled with immunoSEQ multiplex PCR; TCRdb holds only in-frame clones, not every one. The sample lists fewer than 150,000 clones, roughly 71% occurring once. Sample: peripheral blood. The source of these receptors is an elderly man with acute or convalescent COVID-19.

Remarks on this clone: A read error may produce the germline difference seen at one junction end. V gene TRBV27 combines with J gene TRBJ2-1; TRBD2 is a possible D gene (6 bases). Germline CDR1 MNHEY, CDR2 SMNVEV (reference sequence). CDR3 length: 16 amino acids. CDR3 amino acids: CASRLYGGPSYNEQFF. CDR3 sequence (DNA): TGTGCCAGCAGATTATACGGGGGACCGTCCTACAATGAGCAGTTCTTC.

J is TRBJ2-5 and V is TRBV6-5; a weak D match, TRBD2 (5 bases). The V gene's germline CDR1 is MNHEY and CDR2 SVGAGI. V lost 5 bases to trimming and J lost 4 bases, with 14 bases between them. The CDR3 extends over 14 amino acids. CDR3 sequence (DNA): TGTGCCAGCAGTCTCCGTCCAAGCGGAGAGACCCAGTACTTC. Translating gives CASSLRPSGETQYF.

There are a few counts of this clone. The chain has TRBV30 and TRBJ1-2; the D is unclear. Trimming took 0 bases from V and 0 from J, leaving 8 bases between them. This CDR3 region has 14 residues. Germline loops: CDR1 GTSNPN, CDR2 SVGIG (reference sequence). The CDR3 region is CAWSVGLTNYGYTF. DNA for the CDR3: TGTGCCTGGAGTGTGGGCCTAACTAACTATGGCTACACCTTC.

The V and J genes are TRBV5-4 and TRBJ2-5; 14 bases align to TRBD2. The V gene end was trimmed by 3 bases and the J gene end by 5 bases; junction bases not matched to a gene: 6. The length of the CDR3 is 16 residues. CDR1 and CDR2 from the germline V gene are SGHNT and YYREEE (reference sequence). CDR3 in amino acids: CASSSGLAGAGETQYF. The DNA of the CDR3 is TGTGCCAGCAGCTCGGGACTAGCGGGGGCAGGCGAGACCCAGTACTTC.

The count of this clone is one. The V gene is TRBV6-5, the J gene TRBJ1-5; perhaps TRBD1 as D (5 bases). The CDR3 runs 15 residues. Germline V gene data show CDR1 as MNHEY and CDR2 as SVGAGI. Between the trimmed V and J ends, which lost 6 bases and 0 bases, there was a span of 12 bases. The CDR3 DNA follows: TGTGCCAGCAGACCGCAAGGGGCTAGCAATCAGCCCCAGCATTTT. Amino acid sequence: CASRPQGASNQPQHF.

The chain carries TRBV6-6 and TRBJ2-2; 8 bases line up with TRBD2. Germline CDR1 is MNHNY and CDR2 is SVGAGI (reference sequence). The CDR3 consists of 15 residues. V gave up 8 bases and J gave up 4 bases; unmatched junction bases: 9. The CDR3 is CASQGRGAVTGELFF. Here the CDR3 DNA reads TGTGCCAGCCAGGGGCGGGGGGCGGTCACCGGGGAGCTGTTTTTT.

The V call is TRBV29-1, the J call TRBJ2-3; 10 bases are shared with TRBD2. The germline V gene has CDR1 SQVTM and CDR2 ANQGSEA. This CDR3 is built from 15 residues. The V gene end was trimmed by 4 bases and the J gene end by 3 bases; junction bases not matched to a gene: 7. As DNA, the CDR3 is TGCAGCGTTGCCCTTAGCGGGGGGTTGACAGATACGCAGTATTTT. It is translated as CSVALSGGLTDTQYF.

The chain recombines TRBV4-2 with TRBJ2-5; tentative D call: TRBD1 (5 bases). V was shortened by 3 bases and J by 5 bases, with 19 bases between the two germline ends. This CDR3 is built from 16 residues. The germline V gene encodes CDR1 LGHNA and CDR2 YNFKEQ. The CDR3 reads CASSQEPPVSGETQYF. The CDR3 DNA follows: TGTGCCAGCAGCCAGGAGCCCCCAGTTTCAGGGGAGACCCAGTACTTC.

This chain uses TRBV6-1 with TRBJ1-5; 7 nucleotides agree with TRBD1. V was pared by 0 bases and J by 4 bases, with 3 bases of the junction left unmatched. Per the germline V gene, CDR1 is MNHNS and CDR2 is SASEGT. This CDR3 region has 15 residues. The CDR3 spells CASSEAGTANQPQHF. In nucleotides, the CDR3 is TGTGCCAGCAGTGAAGCGGGGACAGCTAATCAGCCCCAGCATTTT.

As for this clone: Other DNA sequences in this sample translate to the same CDR3. The J gene is TRBJ2-3, the V gene TRBV7-2; 11 positions agree with TRBD2. This CDR3 is built from 16 residues. CDR1 SGHTA and CDR2 FQGNSA come from the germline V gene. V dropped 5 bases and J dropped 0; count of bases not matched to a gene: 4. CDR3 sequence reads: CASSARLAGSTDTQYF. For the CDR3, the DNA is TGTGCCAGCAGCGCTAGACTAGCGGGGAGCACAGATACGCAGTATTTT.

V gene TRBV4-2 combines with J gene TRBJ1-1; D possibly corresponds to TRBD1 (5 bases). The CDR3 covers 21 residues. Germline V CDR1 and CDR2: LGHNA, YNFKEQ. Deletions cut 0 bases from V and 5 bases from J, with 31 bases between. CDR3 in DNA: TGTGCCAGCAGCCAAGAGTCGGGACTGAGGGGCGTTGTAACGGGGTCGACTGAAGCTTTCTTT. Its translation is CASSQESGLRGVVTGSTEAFF.

The chain links TRBV24-1 to TRBJ2-3; D not resolved. The ends were cut back, 0 bases at V and 0 bases at J, with 6 bases in the middle. The CDR3 has 15 residues. Looked up from germline, CDR1 is KGHDR and CDR2 is SFDVKD. The CDR3 protein is CATSDLTTSTDTQYF. In nucleotides, the CDR3 is TGTGCCACCAGTGATTTGACCACTAGCACAGATACGCAGTATTTT.

The rearrangement uses TRBV20-1 and TRBJ2-1; 9 bases are shared with TRBD1. The V and J ends lost 3 bases and 7 bases, in that order; junction bases with no gene match: 10. Germline V gives CDR1 DFQATT, CDR2 SNEGSKA (reference sequence). The CDR3 has 15 amino acids. The CDR3 DNA is TGCAGTGCTAGTGTGGGACAGGGTTTCTTTAATGAGCAGTTCTTC. It encodes CSASVGQGFFNEQFF.

The gene calls are TRBV3-1 (or the pseudogene TRBV3-2) and TRBJ2-7; the match to TRBD1 covers 7 bases. Germline trimming cut 1 base from V and 7 bases from J; bases unmatched to any gene: 7. The germline CDR1 and CDR2 sequences are LGHDT and YNNKEL (reference sequence). The CDR3 is 14 amino acids. Here the CDR3 reads CASSQGQGRDEQYF. In nucleotides, the CDR3 is TGTGCCAGCAGCCAAGGACAGGGCAGGGATGAGCAGTACTTC.

This clone came up a few times. Different DNA sequences within this sample yield the same CDR3. The rearrangement uses TRBV5-1 and TRBJ2-3; 9 bases are shared with TRBD1. Germline CDR1 SGHRS, CDR2 YFSETQ. The CDR3 sequence is 14 residues long. After removal of 4 bases from V and 3 bases from J, the junction contained 3 bases not matched to a gene. In nucleotides, the CDR3 is TGCGCCAGCAGCCCAGGACAGGGGACAGATACGCAGTATTTT. This encodes CASSPGQGTDTQYF. Full variable domain (rest looked up from reference TRBV5-1 and TRBJ2-3): KAGVTQTPRYLIKTRGQQVTLSCSPISGHRSVSWYQQTPGQGLQFLFEYFSETQRNKGNFPGRFSGRQFSNSRSEMNVSTLELGDSALYLCASSPGQGTDTQYFGPGTRLTVL.

V gene TRBV6-2 or TRBV6-3 combines with J gene TRBJ1-5; 9 nucleotides agree with TRBD1. V lost 5 bases and J lost 5; bases outside the gene matches: 7. CDR1 and CDR2 from the germline V gene are MNHEY and SVGEGT. This CDR3 contains 15 residues. The CDR3 DNA reads as TGTGCCAGCAGTACAGCACAGGGGGCGCATCAGCCCCAGCATTTT. This gives the protein CASSTAQGAHQPQHF.

The rearrangement joins TRBV30 to TRBJ1-3; D unclear. The CDR3 spans 13 residues. Per the germline V gene, CDR1 is GTSNPN and CDR2 is SVGIG (reference sequence). Between the trimmed V and J ends, which lost 3 bases and 1 base, there was a span of 7 bases. DNA for the CDR3: TGTGCCTGGAGAATCTTGTCTGGAAACACCATATATTTT. It specifies CAWRILSGNTIYF. The variable domain in full, completed from reference TRBV30 and TRBJ1-3, reads SQTIHQWPATLVQPVGSPLSLECTVEGTSNPNLYWYRQAAGRGLQLLFYSVGIGQISSEVPQNLSASRPQDRQFILSSKKLLLSDSGFYLCAWRILSGNTIYFGEGSWLTVV.

The genes are TRBV28 and TRBJ1-2, with 8 bases aligning to TRBD1. CDR3 length: 13 residues. Per the germline V gene, CDR1 is MDHEN and CDR2 is SYDVKM. J gave up 5 bases and V 5 bases, and 4 bases lay outside the gene matches. The CDR3 region is CASSPRGRYGYTF. CDR3 nucleotides: TGTGCCAGCAGTCCCAGGGGGCGGTATGGCTACACCTTC.

The rearrangement joins TRBV7-2 to TRBJ1-4; TRBD1 matches 7 bases. The V gene end was trimmed by 5 bases and the J gene end by 4 bases; junction bases not matched to a gene: 7. Germline V lookup: CDR1 SGHTA, CDR2 FQGNSA. This CDR3 is 15 amino acids long. Written as DNA, the CDR3 is TGTGCCAGCAGCGCTCGGACAGGCCTTAATGAAAAACTGTTTTTT. Protein: CASSARTGLNEKLFF.

V and J are TRBV14 and TRBJ2-7; the D gene is possibly TRBD2 (5 bases). CDR3 length: 14 amino acids. Between the trimmed V and J ends, which lost 2 bases and 3 bases, there was a span of 11 bases. Germline loops: CDR1 SGHDN, CDR2 FVKESK. In nucleotides, the CDR3 is TGTGCCAGCAGCCAATTTCGGGGAAGCTACGAGCAGTACTTC. It specifies CASSQFRGSYEQYF.

V and J are TRBV18 and TRBJ1-1; 10 bases are shared with TRBD1. CDR1 is KGHSH and CDR2 is LQKENI in the germline V gene. Unmatched junction bases numbered 6, after V lost 4 bases and J lost 1 base. The CDR3 runs 16 residues. CDR3: CASSLLTGGGNTEAFF. The CDR3 region has the DNA TGTGCCAGCTCACTGTTGACAGGGGGCGGGAACACTGAAGCTTTCTTT.

This rearrangement joins TRBV18 to TRBJ1-6; TRBD1 matches at 8 bases. The V gene's germline CDR1 is KGHSH and CDR2 LQKENI. This CDR3 comprises 14 residues. Germline trimming cut 8 bases from V and 11 bases from J; bases unmatched to any gene: 11. This CDR3 reads CASTQGQGNTPLHF. The CDR3 DNA reads TGTGCCAGCACCCAAGGACAGGGAAATACACCCCTCCACTTT.

This clone has only a few counts. The chain couples TRBV24-1 to TRBJ2-3; D is possibly TRBD2 (6 bases). V was shortened by 4 bases and J by 2 bases, with 12 bases between the two germline ends. Germline V gene lookup returns CDR1 KGHDR and CDR2 SFDVKD. CDR3 length: 15 amino acids. The CDR3 nucleotides are TGTGCCACCAGTGACCCCATAGCGGCCACAGATACGCAGTATTTT. Translation: CATSDPIAATDTQYF.

The chain couples TRBV7-3 to TRBJ2-1; D call uncertain. The CDR3 is made up of 13 amino acids. Trimming took off 4 bases at V and 6 bases at J, with 10 bases between the two ends. The germline gives CDR1 SGHTA, CDR2 FQGTGA. The CDR3, as DNA: TGTGCCAGCAGCTCGCACAATGGCAATGAGCAGTTCTTC. Amino acids: CASSSHNGNEQFF.

The chain links TRBV5-1 to TRBJ2-7; D is possibly TRBD1 (8 bases). Looked up from germline, CDR1 is SGHRS and CDR2 is YFSETQ. Trimming shortened V by 4 bases and J by 4 bases, and 21 bases separated the two germline ends. This CDR3 spans 16 amino acids. In DNA, the CDR3 is TGCGCCAGCAGCCCGGGGGGCCAGGGGGCTAAATACGAGCAGTACTTC. This translates into CASSPGGQGAKYEQYF.

The rearrangement links TRBV3-1 (or the pseudogene TRBV3-2) to TRBJ1-5; D remains unclear. V was shortened by 0 bases and J by 9 bases, with 12 bases between the two germline ends. Germline loops: CDR1 LGHDT, CDR2 YNNKEL (reference sequence). The CDR3 spans 14 residues. The DNA for the CDR3 is TGTGCCAGCAGCCAAGAGGTGCGGTTTCCGCCCCAGCATTTT. Protein sequence: CASSQEVRFPPQHF.